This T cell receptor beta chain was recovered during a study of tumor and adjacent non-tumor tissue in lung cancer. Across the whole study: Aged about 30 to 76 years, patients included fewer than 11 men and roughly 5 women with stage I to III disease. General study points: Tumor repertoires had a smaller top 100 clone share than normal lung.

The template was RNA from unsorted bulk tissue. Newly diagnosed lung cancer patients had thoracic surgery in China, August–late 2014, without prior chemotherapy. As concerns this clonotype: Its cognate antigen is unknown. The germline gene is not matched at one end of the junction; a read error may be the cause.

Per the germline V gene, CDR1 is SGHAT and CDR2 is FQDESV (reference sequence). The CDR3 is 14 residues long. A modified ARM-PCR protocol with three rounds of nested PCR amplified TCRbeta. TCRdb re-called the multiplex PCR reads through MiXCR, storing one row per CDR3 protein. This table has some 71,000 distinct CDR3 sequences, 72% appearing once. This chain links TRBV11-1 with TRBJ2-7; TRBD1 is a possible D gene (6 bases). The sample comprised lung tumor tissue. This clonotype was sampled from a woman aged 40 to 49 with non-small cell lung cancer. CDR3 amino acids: CASSVQGGVYEQYF. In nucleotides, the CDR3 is TGTGCCAGCAGTGTACAGGGCGGAGTGTACGAGCAATACTTC.